The T cell receptor (beta chain) described here comes from a study of T cell clonality in common variable immunodeficiency. The study, taken as a whole, reports: Reportedly, TCR beta sequences from common variable immunodeficiency showed fewer deletions and N-nucleotide insertions.

Germline CDR1 reads GTSNPN; CDR2 reads SVGIG (reference sequence). V shed 3 bases, J shed 9 bases, and the junction held 8 bases outside the gene matches. The CDR3 consists of 13 residues. For this clone: As yet, its antigen is unknown. The missing CDR3 end, 3 residues past where the read stops, is filled in from the germline J gene.

Only in-frame clones appear in the TCRdb table, and some are missing; sequencing was by immunoSEQ multiplex PCR. The data show fewer than 30,000 clones, none appearing only once, with 29% held by the ten largest. The sample taken for sequencing was peripheral blood mononuclear cells. The V and J genes are TRBV30 and TRBJ1-5; TRBD1 matches at 7 bases. The origin of this receptor is a human donor with common variable immunodeficiency. Partial CDR3 DNA: TGTGCCTGGAGGGACAGGTCCCGGGGGCCC. As protein: CAWRDRSRGP. In full, the CDR3 is CAWRDRSRGPQHF.